Below are 30 T cell receptor beta chains sequenced from a single sample in a study of blood T cell repertoires in COVID-19. The method was immunoSEQ multiplex PCR; TCRdb's version includes in-frame clones alone and lacks a portion of them. The data hold about 100,000 clones, with about 88% observed a single time. Material: peripheral blood. Source of these receptors: a man aged 25-45 years in a cohort sampled during active COVID-19.

This clone was observed once. This chain joins TRBV24-1 and TRBJ2-3; tentatively, D is TRBD2 (7 bases). V gave up 2 bases and J gave up 2 bases, with 13 bases separating them. The germline gives CDR1 KGHDR, CDR2 SFDVKD. This CDR3 is 16 amino acids long. The DNA of the CDR3 is TGTGCCACCAGTGATTCCGGACGGGGGGCCACAGATACGCAGTATTTT. The encoded protein is CATSDSGRGATDTQYF.

Points on this clone: It may be a read error: a sequence one base away is much more abundant. The chain joins TRBV5-4 to TRBJ1-2, with 7 bases lining up with TRBD1. Germline V gene data show CDR1 as SGHNT and CDR2 as YYREEE (reference sequence). The trim removed 4 bases at V and 8 bases at J, leaving 17 bases unmatched. The CDR3 runs 16 residues. DNA of the CDR3: TGTGCCAGCAGCCTGGGACAGTTTAGAAACCCTGGCGGCTACACCTTC. Its translation is CASSLGQFRNPGGYTF.

V gene TRBV5-4 combines with J gene TRBJ2-7; D not resolved. This CDR3 region has 14 residues. V lost 4 bases and J lost 5, with 16 bases in between. CDR1 and CDR2 (germline): SGHNT, YYREEE (reference sequence). CDR3 amino acids: CASSRGGSVNEQYF. CDR3 DNA: TGTGCCAGCAGCCGCGGTGGTTCGGTGAACGAGCAGTACTTC.

V is TRBV6-1 and J is TRBJ1-2, with 12 bases identical to TRBD1. Trimming cost V 1 base and J 5 bases; bases outside gene matches: 17. In germline, CDR1 is MNHNS, CDR2 SASEGT. This CDR3 region has 20 residues. The chain's CDR3 is CASSEVGGPGQGASGYGYTF. The CDR3 coding sequence is TGTGCCAGCAGTGAAGTGGGTGGTCCGGGACAGGGGGCCTCCGGATATGGCTACACCTTC.

The CDR3 nucleotides read TGTGCCAGCAGCCCAGGGGGGGGCCTCAACGAGCAGTACTTC. This encodes CASSPGGGLNEQYF. The chain uses TRBV6-2 or TRBV6-3 and TRBJ2-7; the D gene could be TRBD1 or TRBD2 (7 bases each). Per the germline V gene, CDR1 is MNHEY and CDR2 is SVGEGT. This CDR3 contains 14 residues. Trimming left V 6 bases short and J 5 bases short, with 17 bases between.

Regarding this clone: This specimen includes other DNA sequences encoding the same CDR3. This sequence joins TRBV7-2 and TRBJ2-5; D might be TRBD1 (6 bases). From germline, CDR1 is SGHTA and CDR2 FQGNSA. Trimming pared 0 bases from V and 2 bases from J, leaving 10 bases between. The CDR3 is made up of 15 amino acids. For the CDR3, the DNA is TGTGCCAGCAGCTTAGCGGGGGCAGATCAAGAGACCCAGTACTTC. Its protein product is CASSLAGADQETQYF.

This chain uses TRBV5-1 with TRBJ2-2, with 7 bases fitting TRBD1. This CDR3 spans 16 amino acids. Germline CDR1 and CDR2: SGHRS and YFSETQ. The ends lost 5 bases at V and 3 bases at J; junction bases unmatched: 10. CDR3 sequence: CASRRGGHEDTGELFF. The CDR3 DNA follows: TGCGCCAGCAGGCGAGGGGGCCATGAGGACACCGGGGAGCTGTTTTTT.

The rearrangement joins TRBV28 to TRBJ2-7; weak D call: TRBD1 (6 bases). The CDR3 length is 15 residues. V lost 5 bases and J lost 4, with 18 bases in between. Germline CDR1 MDHEN, CDR2 SYDVKM. CDR3 sequence reads: CASSKGGQGSYEQYF. The CDR3 nucleotides are TGTGCCAGCAGTAAAGGTGGGCAGGGGTCGTACGAGCAGTACTTC.

The gene calls are TRBV2 and TRBJ1-2; TRBD1 matches at 7 bases. The V gene's germline CDR1 is SNHLY and CDR2 FYNNEI. The CDR3 runs to 15 residues. The V and J ends lost 6 bases and 4 bases, in that order; junction bases with no gene match: 11. CDR3 sequence reads: CASRRPSTGLYGYTF. CDR3 DNA: TGTGCCAGCAGGCGGCCCTCGACAGGGCTCTATGGCTACACCTTC.

The rearrangement uses TRBV5-5 and TRBJ1-1; D is uncertain. Germline values: CDR1 SGHKS, CDR2 YYEKEE (reference sequence). Trimming shortened V by 0 bases and J by 3 bases, and 6 bases separated the two germline ends. The CDR3 runs to 13 residues. CDR3 loop: CASSLERYTEAFF. The DNA for the CDR3 is TGTGCCAGCAGCTTGGAGAGGTACACTGAAGCTTTCTTT. Using reference TRBV5-5 and TRBJ1-1 for the parts outside the CDR3, the full variable domain is DAGVTQSPTHLIKTRGQQVTLRCSPISGHKSVSWYQQVLGQGPQFIFQYYEKEERGRGNFPDRFSARQFPNYSSELNVNALLLGDSALYLCASSLERYTEAFFGQGTRLTVV.

This rearrangement joins TRBV5-4 to TRBJ1-2; possibly TRBD1 for D (5 bases). Per germline, CDR1 SGHNT and CDR2 YYREEE (reference sequence). V lost 3 bases and J lost 0, with 18 bases in between. This CDR3 is built from 17 residues. The CDR3 sequence: CASSSDRYRTTNYGYTF. Written as DNA, the CDR3 is TGTGCCAGCAGCTCCGACCGGTACAGGACCACTAACTATGGCTACACCTTC.

This clone was observed once. V usage is TRBV11-2 and J usage is TRBJ2-2; TRBD1 agrees at 7 bases. Germline V CDR1 and CDR2: SGHAT, FQNNGV. V was clipped by 4 bases and J by 1 base; unmatched bases: 18. CDR3 length: 20 residues. The CDR3 DNA is TGTGCCAGCAGCTCAGATCCCTGGACAGGCGCCGGGGTGAACACCGGGGAGCTGTTTTTT. It encodes CASSSDPWTGAGVNTGELFF.

The chain has TRBV6-5 and TRBJ1-4; 9 bases line up with TRBD1. The germline CDR1 and CDR2 sequences are MNHEY and SVGAGI. Trimming cost V 0 bases and J 8 bases; bases outside gene matches: 7. This CDR3 comprises 16 residues. CDR3 nucleotide sequence: TGTGCCAGCAGTTACTCCCGACAGGGGGGTAGGGAAAAACTGTTTTTT. As protein: CASSYSRQGGREKLFF.

The chain joins TRBV4-2 to TRBJ1-1; 7 nucleotides align to TRBD1. CDR1 is LGHNA and CDR2 is YNFKEQ in the germline V gene. V trimming: 0 bases; J trimming: 11 bases; junction bases outside the gene matches: 15. The length of the CDR3 is 16 residues. The CDR3 region is CASSQDVGQYGDRAFF. CDR3 DNA: TGTGCCAGCAGCCAAGATGTGGGACAGTATGGAGACCGTGCTTTCTTT.

The chain has TRBV6-5 and TRBJ2-7, with 11 bases fitting TRBD1. The V segment lost 11 bases and the J segment 5 bases; nucleotides outside the gene matches: 8. Per germline, CDR1 MNHEY and CDR2 SVGAGI. There are 13 residues in the CDR3. For the CDR3, the DNA is TGTGCCTCCTCGGGACAGGGGGAAGACGAGCAGTACTTC. Its translation is CASSGQGEDEQYF.

This rearrangement joins TRBV7-2 to TRBJ2-5; 8 bases agree with TRBD2. This CDR3 comprises 15 residues. Germline V CDR1 and CDR2: SGHTA, FQGNSA. Trimming at V came to 5 bases and at J to 8 bases, leaving 13 bases not matched to a gene. The CDR3 protein is CASSPPIAGPATQYF. In DNA form, the CDR3 reads TGTGCCAGCAGCCCCCCTATAGCGGGGCCCGCTACCCAGTACTTC. Full variable domain (rest looked up from reference TRBV7-2 and TRBJ2-5): GAGVSQSPSNKVTEKGKDVELRCDPISGHTALYWYRQSLGQGLEFLIYFQGNSAPDKSGLPSDRFSAERTGGSVSTLTIQRTQQEDSAVYLCASSPPIAGPATQYFGPGTRLLVL.

This clone has only a few counts. The chain couples TRBV10-3 to TRBJ1-2, with a tentative D call TRBD1 (5 bases). This CDR3 is 12 amino acids long. CDR1 is ENHRY, CDR2 SYGVKD, per germline. V lost 3 bases, J lost 8 bases, and 10 bases lay in between. The CDR3 region is CAISERGGGYTF. The DNA of the CDR3 is TGTGCCATCAGTGAAAGGGGAGGAGGCTACACCTTC.

V gene TRBV3-1 (or the pseudogene TRBV3-2) combines with J gene TRBJ2-6; TRBD1 aligns across 7 bases. The CDR3 has 15 amino acids. Trimming removed 4 bases from V and 1 base from J; junction bases left unmatched: 1. Germline CDR1 LGHDT, CDR2 YNNKEL (reference sequence). In DNA, the CDR3 is TGTGCCAGCAGCCGACAGGGTTCTGGGGCCAACGTCCTGACTTTC. This encodes CASSRQGSGANVLTF.

The rearrangement uses TRBV2 and TRBJ1-5; D might be TRBD1 (6 bases). V lost 5 bases, J lost 2 bases, and 13 bases lay in between. This CDR3 has 15 amino acids. Germline V gives CDR1 SNHLY, CDR2 FYNNEI. CDR3 residues: CASSHRVKGNQPQHF. The DNA of the CDR3 is TGTGCCAGCAGTCACAGGGTTAAGGGCAATCAGCCCCAGCATTTT.

The CDR3 DNA sequence: TGTGCCAGCAGTTACATCGGCACTGAAGCTTTCTTT. Translation: CASSYIGTEAFF. V is TRBV6-6 and J is TRBJ1-1; D remains unclear. This CDR3 spans 12 amino acids. With 2 bases removed from V and 4 bases from J, the gap between germline ends came to 5 bases. Germline CDR1 is MNHNY and CDR2 is SVGAGI (reference sequence).

The V call is TRBV20-1, the J call TRBJ2-7, with D perhaps TRBD2 (6 bases). This CDR3 has 10 amino acids. V was cut by 4 bases and J by 8 bases, with 9 bases left in between. Germline assignment: CDR1 DFQATT and CDR2 SNEGSKA (reference sequence). For the CDR3, the DNA is TGCAGTGCTAAAACTAGCAAGCAGTACTTC. This translates into CSAKTSKQYF.

This rearrangement joins TRBV19 to TRBJ2-1, with D possibly being TRBD2 (7 bases). Trimming pared 6 bases from V and 6 bases from J, leaving 21 bases between. Germline loops: CDR1 LNHDA, CDR2 SQIVND (reference sequence). The CDR3 length is 16 residues. The DNA of the CDR3 is TGTGCCAGTAGGGGGGGGCGCAGAACCTTAATCAATGAGCAGTTCTTC. It codes for CASRGGRRTLINEQFF.

This rearrangement joins TRBV6-5 to TRBJ2-7; D might be TRBD1 (6 bases). The CDR3 has 15 amino acids. V lost 6 bases, J lost 1 base, and 16 bases lay in between. From germline, CDR1 is MNHEY and CDR2 SVGAGI. CDR3 amino acids: CASSPGQRRSYEQYF. CDR3 coding DNA: TGTGCCAGCAGCCCCGGACAGAGAAGGTCCTACGAGCAGTACTTC.

The chain has TRBV6-5 and TRBJ2-5; D call uncertain. Germline V gene lookup returns CDR1 MNHEY and CDR2 SVGAGI. The V end was cut by 2 bases, the J end by 5 bases, with 3 bases between. This CDR3 contains 11 residues. The CDR3 sequence is CASSYRETQYF. The CDR3 DNA reads as TGTGCCAGCAGTTACCGGGAGACCCAGTACTTC.

This clone was picked up one time. This sequence joins TRBV20-1 and TRBJ2-7; a possible D gene is TRBD2 (6 bases). The length of the CDR3 is 11 residues. Germline V gene sequence: CDR1 DFQATT, CDR2 SNEGSKA (reference sequence). CDR3 DNA sequence: TGCAGGGGGGGTAGCGTGATGGAGCAGTACTTC. Translating gives CRGGSVMEQYF.

This clone was found once. This chain connects TRBV7-8 to TRBJ2-7, with D possibly matching TRBD2 (5 bases). This CDR3 contains 12 residues. CDR1 is SGHVS and CDR2 is FQNEAQ in the germline V gene. V was shortened by 5 bases and J by 12 bases, with 17 bases between the two germline ends. The CDR3 DNA is TGTGCCAGCAGCCGATCAGGAGGACGATCGTACTTC. It translates to CASSRSGGRSYF.

This chain joins TRBV18 and TRBJ2-1; D may be TRBD2 (6 bases). The CDR3 length is 13 residues. Germline assignment: CDR1 KGHSH and CDR2 LQKENI. V lost 3 bases and J 12 bases, leaving 15 bases between the germline ends. The DNA of the CDR3 is TGTGCCAGCTCACCGGGAGGACCTGATAGGCAGTTCTTC. Residues: CASSPGGPDRQFF.

The DNA for the CDR3 is TGTGCCAGCAGTTTGGACAGGACTAACTATGGCTACACCTTC. Amino acids: CASSLDRTNYGYTF. The chain is built from TRBV28 and TRBJ1-2; 7 nucleotides match TRBD1. This CDR3 region has 14 residues. The V and J ends lost 3 bases and 0 bases, in that order; junction bases with no gene match: 1. CDR1 is MDHEN and CDR2 is SYDVKM in the germline V gene.

The chain carries TRBV29-1 and TRBJ2-1; D is undetermined. The CDR3 contains 12 residues. Deletions cut 5 bases from V and 5 bases from J, with 10 bases between. Per germline, CDR1 SQVTM and CDR2 ANQGSEA. The CDR3 nucleotides read TGCAGCGTTCGGGTAGGTAACAATGAGCAGTTCTTC. This encodes CSVRVGNNEQFF.

The rearrangement joins TRBV9 to TRBJ1-6; 7 nucleotides agree with TRBD1. J gave up 10 bases and V 0 bases, and 7 bases lay outside the gene matches. This CDR3 has 15 amino acids. The germline gives CDR1 SGDLS, CDR2 YYNGEE. For the CDR3, the DNA is TGTGCCAGCAGCGTAGGGGGACAGCAAAACTCACCCCTCCACTTT. This codes for CASSVGGQQNSPLHF.